Listed below are T cell receptor beta chains from one sample, sequenced in a study of T cell responses to AZD1222 COVID-19 vaccine. The data were produced by immunoSEQ multiplex PCR, yet TCRdb's version contains in-frame clones alone and is incomplete. The sample lists fewer than 150,000 clones; 87% were seen once. The sequencing here drew on peripheral blood, taken on day 0 of AZD1222 vaccination. The source of these receptors is an adult in good health. The CDR3 runs from the conserved cysteine through the conserved F or W. A D gene is named only where the DNA matches it firmly. Part of the rows lack a size; the others show once, few, many or a class for expanded clones.

.	TRBV11-2	.	TRBJ1-6	TGTGCCAGCAGCCCCGCGAGGGGGACCTATAATTCACCCCTCCACTTT	CASSPARGTYNSPLHF
TRBD2	TRBV24-1	once	TRBJ2-7	TGTGCCACCAGTGATTTTCGGGGGGGCTACGAGCAGTACTTC	CATSDFRGGYEQYF
TRBD2	TRBV11-3	once	TRBJ2-3	TGTGCCAGCAGCTCCACTAGCGGGGACTACTCTAGCACAGATACGCAGTATTTT	CASSSTSGDYSSTDTQYF
TRBD2	TRBV3-1/TRBV3-2	.	TRBJ2-5	TGTGCCAGCAGCCAAGAGGTTAGCGGGCCGGTGGCCCAGTACTTC	CASSQEVSGPVAQYF
.	TRBV29-1	.	TRBJ2-1	TGCAGCTTCCGGGTCCCTTTGTGGTATGAGCAGTTCTTC	CSFRVPLWYEQFF
TRBD1	TRBV4-2	.	TRBJ2-7	TGTGCCAGCAGCCGTAAACTGGGACAGGGATTCAACGAGCAGTACTTC	CASSRKLGQGFNEQYF
.	TRBV19	.	TRBJ1-1	TGTGCCAGTAGAACTACAGGGAACACTGAAGCTTTCTTT	CASRTTGNTEAFF
.	TRBV28	.	TRBJ1-2	TGTGCCAGCGAGGACAGCTATGGCTACACCTTC	CASEDSYGYTF
.	TRBV19	.	TRBJ1-6	TGTGCCAGTAGTATTCCGGGGGCCACTAATTCACCCCTCCACTTT	CASSIPGATNSPLHF
TRBD1	TRBV7-2	.	TRBJ1-4	TGTGCCAGCAGACTAGGGTGGGGACAGACTTATGAAAAACTGTTTTTT	CASRLGWGQTYEKLFF
TRBD1	TRBV5-1	.	TRBJ2-1	TGCGCCAGCAGCCTACAGGGGGCAATGCCCTACAATGAGCAGTTCTTC	CASSLQGAMPYNEQFF
TRBD2	TRBV3-1/TRBV3-2	medium-sized	TRBJ2-3	TGTGCCAGCAGCGGGACTAGCGGGGGGTGGGATACGCAGTATTTT	CASSGTSGGWDTQYF
.	TRBV30	.	TRBJ1-4	TGTGCCTGGAGTGCCGGAATAACGAGACTGTTTTTT	CAWSAGITRLFF
.	TRBV28	.	TRBJ1-1	TGTGCCAGCGGCCTGGGGGCGGGCAACACTGAAGCTTTCTTT	CASGLGAGNTEAFF
TRBD1	TRBV6-5	.	TRBJ2-7	TGTGCCAGCAGTCCGACAGGGTCCCCCTACGAGCAGTACTTC	CASSPTGSPYEQYF
.	TRBV2	many	TRBJ1-2	TGTGCCAGCACTACGGGCAGGACACTTCCTGGCTACACCTTC	CASTTGRTLPGYTF
TRBD2	TRBV18	.	TRBJ2-7	TGTGCCAGCTCACCAGGGGGGGGGAGCTCCTACGAGCAGTACTTC	CASSPGGGSSYEQYF
.	TRBV29-1	.	TRBJ1-1	TGCAGCGTTGACAGGGCGAACACTGAAGCTTTCTTT	CSVDRANTEAFF
.	TRBV7-3	.	TRBJ1-2	TGTGCCAGCAGCTTTGCCGGGAGCTATGGCTACACCTTC	CASSFAGSYGYTF
.	TRBV3-1/TRBV3-2	.	TRBJ1-1	TGTGCCAGCACCACCTCAGAGCTGGGAAACACTGAAGCTTTCTTT	CASTTSELGNTEAFF
TRBD1	TRBV30	.	TRBJ1-1	TGTGCCTGGAGTGTATCCAGGGGGCACATGAACACTGAAGCTTTCTTT	CAWSVSRGHMNTEAFF
.	TRBV29-1	few	TRBJ1-1	TGCAGCGTTGTCGCGCGCCTGGTGAACACTGAAGCTTTCTTT	CSVVARLVNTEAFF